The present T cell receptor beta chain was sequenced within a study of cytomegalovirus exposure and HLA in healthy donors. Study-wide results and caveats: One variant, a missense change in DCLRE1C, was linked in a later analysis to TCR beta V- and J-gene trimming. Immune exposure data for these donors was limited to CMV serostatus. Specific recognition of CMV antigens was confirmed in vitro for three chains (all CMV-associated). Being indistinguishable, some V segments were excluded, TRBV6-2 and TRBV6-3 among them.

CDR1 and CDR2 from the germline V gene are MNHEY and SVGAGI. This CDR3 contains 15 residues. V lost 4 bases and J 0 bases, leaving 11 bases between the germline ends. Regarding this clone: The antigen is undetermined.

A multiplex PCR was run with 60 Vbeta primers and 13 Jbeta primers. TCRdb keeps only in-frame clones here, not all; method: immunoSEQ multiplex PCR. In the table there are around 170,000 clones, 80% to 85% of which are singletons. The chain has TRBV6-5 and TRBJ2-3, with a tentative D call TRBD2 (5 bases). This clonotype originated in a boy aged 2-9 years in good health and CMV-seronegative. Sequenced material: PBMCs. In DNA form, the CDR3 reads TGTGCCAGCAGTTCTCTAGCTTCTAGCACAGATACGCAGTATTTT. Translated: CASSSLASSTDTQYF.